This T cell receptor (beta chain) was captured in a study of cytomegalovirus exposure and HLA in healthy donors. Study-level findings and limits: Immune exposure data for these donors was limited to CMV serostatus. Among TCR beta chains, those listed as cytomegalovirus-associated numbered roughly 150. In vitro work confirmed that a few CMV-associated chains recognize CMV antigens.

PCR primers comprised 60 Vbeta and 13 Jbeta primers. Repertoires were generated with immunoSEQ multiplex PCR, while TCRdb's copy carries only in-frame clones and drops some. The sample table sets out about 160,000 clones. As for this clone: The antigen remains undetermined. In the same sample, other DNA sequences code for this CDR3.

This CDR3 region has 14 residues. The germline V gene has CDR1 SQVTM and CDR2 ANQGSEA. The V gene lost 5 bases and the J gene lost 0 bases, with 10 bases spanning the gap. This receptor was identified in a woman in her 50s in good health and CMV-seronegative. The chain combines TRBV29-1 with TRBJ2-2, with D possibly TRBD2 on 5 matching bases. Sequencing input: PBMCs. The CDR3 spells CSVSSGTNTGELFF. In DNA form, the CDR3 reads TGCAGCGTTTCCAGCGGAACGAACACCGGGGAGCTGTTTTTT.